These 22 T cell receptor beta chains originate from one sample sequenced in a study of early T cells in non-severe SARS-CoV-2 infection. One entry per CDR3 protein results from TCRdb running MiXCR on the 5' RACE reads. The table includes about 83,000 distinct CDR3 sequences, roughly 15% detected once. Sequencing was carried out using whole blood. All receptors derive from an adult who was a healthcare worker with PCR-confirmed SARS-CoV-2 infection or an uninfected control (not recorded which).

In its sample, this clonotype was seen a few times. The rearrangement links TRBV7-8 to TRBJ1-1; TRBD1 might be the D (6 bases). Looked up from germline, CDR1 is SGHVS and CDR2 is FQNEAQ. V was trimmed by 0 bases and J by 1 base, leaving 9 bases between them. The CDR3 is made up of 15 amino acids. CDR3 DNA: TGTGCCAGCAGCTTAGCGGGGGCGCAGAACACTGAAGCTTTCTTT. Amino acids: CASSLAGAQNTEAFF.

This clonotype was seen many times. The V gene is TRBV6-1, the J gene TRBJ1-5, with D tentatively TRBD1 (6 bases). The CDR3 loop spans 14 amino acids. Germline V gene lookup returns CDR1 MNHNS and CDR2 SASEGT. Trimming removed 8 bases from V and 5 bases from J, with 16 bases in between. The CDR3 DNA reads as TGTGCCAGCCGGGGGGCACCCCCGCATCAGCCCCAGCATTTT. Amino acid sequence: CASRGAPPHQPQHF.

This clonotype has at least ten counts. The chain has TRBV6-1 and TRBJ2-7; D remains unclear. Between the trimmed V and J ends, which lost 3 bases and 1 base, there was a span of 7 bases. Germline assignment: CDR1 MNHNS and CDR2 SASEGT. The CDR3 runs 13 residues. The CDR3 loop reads CASSDRTSYEQYF. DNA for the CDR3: TGTGCCAGCAGTGATCGTACATCCTACGAGCAGTACTTC.

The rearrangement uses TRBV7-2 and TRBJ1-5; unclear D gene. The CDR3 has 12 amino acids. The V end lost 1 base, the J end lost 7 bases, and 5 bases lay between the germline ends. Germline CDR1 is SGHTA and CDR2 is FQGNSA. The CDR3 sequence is CASSLDGQPQHF. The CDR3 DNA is TGTGCCAGCAGCTTAGACGGGCAGCCCCAGCATTTT.

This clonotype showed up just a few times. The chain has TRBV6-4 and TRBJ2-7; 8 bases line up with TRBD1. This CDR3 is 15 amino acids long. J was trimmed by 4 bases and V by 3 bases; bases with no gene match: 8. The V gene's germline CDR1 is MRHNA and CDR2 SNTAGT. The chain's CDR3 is CASSESGQELYEQYF. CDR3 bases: TGTGCCAGCAGTGAATCGGGACAGGAGTTGTACGAGCAGTACTTC.

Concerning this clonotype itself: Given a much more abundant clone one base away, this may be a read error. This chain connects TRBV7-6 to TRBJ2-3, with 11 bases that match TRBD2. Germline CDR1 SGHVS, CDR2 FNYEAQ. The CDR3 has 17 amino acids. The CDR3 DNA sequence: TGTGCCTGCAGCTTATTTACCGGGACTAGCGGCCTTCACACGCAGTATTTT. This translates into CACSLFTGTSGLHTQYF. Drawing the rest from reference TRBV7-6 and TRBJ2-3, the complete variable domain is GAGVSQSPRYKVTKRGQDVALRCDPISGHVSLYWYRQALGQGPEFLTYFNYEAQQDKSGLPNDRFSAERPEGSISTLTIQRTEQRDSAMYRCACSLFTGTSGLHTQYFGPGTRLTVL.

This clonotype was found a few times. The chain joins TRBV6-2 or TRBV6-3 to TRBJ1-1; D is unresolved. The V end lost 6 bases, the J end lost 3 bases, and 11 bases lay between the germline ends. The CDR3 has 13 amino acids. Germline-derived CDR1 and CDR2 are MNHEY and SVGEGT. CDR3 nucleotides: TGTGCCAGCAGGAGTTGGGAGCACACTGAAGCTTTCTTT. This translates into CASRSWEHTEAFF.

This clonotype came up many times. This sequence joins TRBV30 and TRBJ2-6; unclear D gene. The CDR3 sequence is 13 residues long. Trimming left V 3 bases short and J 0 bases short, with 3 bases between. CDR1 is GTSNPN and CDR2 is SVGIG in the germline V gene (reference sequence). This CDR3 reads CAWSLSGANVLTF. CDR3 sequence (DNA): TGTGCCTGGAGCCTCTCTGGGGCCAACGTCCTGACTTTC.

In nucleotides, the CDR3 is TGTGCCTGGAGTGCCCTGAGCACCGGGGAGCTGTTTTTT. It codes for CAWSALSTGELFF. V is TRBV30 and J is TRBJ2-2; D unclear. Trimming took 1 base from V and 4 from J, leaving 7 bases between them. CDR1 and CDR2 (germline): GTSNPN, SVGIG (reference sequence). This CDR3 spans 13 amino acids.

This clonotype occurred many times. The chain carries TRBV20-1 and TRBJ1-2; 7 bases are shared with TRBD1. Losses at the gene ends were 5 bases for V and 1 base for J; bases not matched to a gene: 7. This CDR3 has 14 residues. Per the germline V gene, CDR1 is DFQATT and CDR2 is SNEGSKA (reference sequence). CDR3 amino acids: CSAPGQDGNYGYTF. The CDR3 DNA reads TGCAGTGCTCCTGGACAGGACGGTAACTATGGCTACACCTTC.

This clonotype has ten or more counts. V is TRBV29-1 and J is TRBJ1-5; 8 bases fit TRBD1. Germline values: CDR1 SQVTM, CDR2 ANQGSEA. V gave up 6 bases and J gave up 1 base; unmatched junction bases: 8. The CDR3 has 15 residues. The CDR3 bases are TGCAGCGTCATCTATCAGGGGGCGAGCAATCAGCCCCAGCATTTT. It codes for CSVIYQGASNQPQHF.

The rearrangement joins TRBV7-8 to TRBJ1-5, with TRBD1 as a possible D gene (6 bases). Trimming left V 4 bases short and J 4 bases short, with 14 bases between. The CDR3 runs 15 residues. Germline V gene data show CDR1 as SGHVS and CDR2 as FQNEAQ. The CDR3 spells CASSSLRTDNQPQHF. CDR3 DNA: TGTGCCAGCAGCTCGCTAAGGACAGATAATCAGCCCCAGCATTTT.

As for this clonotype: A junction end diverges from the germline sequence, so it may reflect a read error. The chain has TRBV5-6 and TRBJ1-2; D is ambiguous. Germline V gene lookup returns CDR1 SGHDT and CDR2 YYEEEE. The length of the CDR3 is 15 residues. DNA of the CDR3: TGTGCCAGCAGCTTTGTGGTAGAATTTAACTATGACTACACCTTC. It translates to CASSFVVEFNYDYTF.

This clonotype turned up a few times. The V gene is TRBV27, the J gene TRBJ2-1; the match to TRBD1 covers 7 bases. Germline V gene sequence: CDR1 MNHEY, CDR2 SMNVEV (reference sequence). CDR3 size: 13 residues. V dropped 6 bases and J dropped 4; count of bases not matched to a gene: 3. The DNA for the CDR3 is TGTGCCAGCAGGGGACAGCTTTACAATGAGCAGTTCTTC. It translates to CASRGQLYNEQFF.

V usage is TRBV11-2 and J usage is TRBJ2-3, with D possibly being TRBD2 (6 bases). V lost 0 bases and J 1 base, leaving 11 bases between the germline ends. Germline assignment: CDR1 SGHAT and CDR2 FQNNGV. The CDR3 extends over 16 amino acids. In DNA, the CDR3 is TGTGCCAGCAGCTTAGACCCGGGACTCCGCACAGATACGCAGTATTTT. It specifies CASSLDPGLRTDTQYF.

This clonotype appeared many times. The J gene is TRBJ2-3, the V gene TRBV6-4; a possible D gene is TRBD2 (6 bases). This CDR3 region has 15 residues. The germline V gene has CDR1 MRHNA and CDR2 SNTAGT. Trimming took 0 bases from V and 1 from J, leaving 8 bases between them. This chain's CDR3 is CASSDSASGTDTQYF. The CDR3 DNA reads TGTGCCAGCAGTGACTCGGCTAGCGGCACAGATACGCAGTATTTT.

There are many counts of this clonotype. In nucleotides, the CDR3 is TGTGCCAGCAGAAAGGGTGACGCTAACTATGGCTACACCTTC. Its protein is CASRKGDANYGYTF. The gene calls are TRBV6-5 and TRBJ1-2; D remains ambiguous. Germline loops: CDR1 MNHEY, CDR2 SVGAGI. V was pared by 6 bases and J by 0 bases, with 11 bases between. The CDR3 is made up of 14 amino acids.

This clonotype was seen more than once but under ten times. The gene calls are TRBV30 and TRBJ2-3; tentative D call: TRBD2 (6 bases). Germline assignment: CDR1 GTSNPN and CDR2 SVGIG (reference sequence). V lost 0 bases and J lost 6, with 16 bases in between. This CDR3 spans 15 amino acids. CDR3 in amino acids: CAWSVIESGRDTQYF. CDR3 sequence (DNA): TGTGCCTGGAGTGTGATCGAATCAGGGAGGGATACGCAGTATTTT.

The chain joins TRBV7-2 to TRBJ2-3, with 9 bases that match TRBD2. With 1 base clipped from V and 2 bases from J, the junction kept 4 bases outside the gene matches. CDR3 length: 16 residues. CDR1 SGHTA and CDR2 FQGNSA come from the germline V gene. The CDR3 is CASSLEVAGATDTQYF. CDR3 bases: TGTGCCAGCAGCTTAGAGGTAGCGGGGGCCACAGATACGCAGTATTTT.

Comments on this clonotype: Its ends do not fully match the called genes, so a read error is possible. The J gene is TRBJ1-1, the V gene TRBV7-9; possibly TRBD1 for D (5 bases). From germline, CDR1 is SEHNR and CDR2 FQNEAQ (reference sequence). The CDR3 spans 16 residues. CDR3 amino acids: CASSHGRGRMNTEAFF. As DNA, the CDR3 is TGTGCCAGCAGTCATGGGCGGGGACGGATGAATACTGAAGCTTTCTTT.

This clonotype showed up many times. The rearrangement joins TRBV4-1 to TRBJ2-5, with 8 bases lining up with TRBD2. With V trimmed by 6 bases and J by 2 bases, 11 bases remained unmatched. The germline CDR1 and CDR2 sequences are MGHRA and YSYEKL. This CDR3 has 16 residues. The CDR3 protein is CASSKAGAGSQETQYF. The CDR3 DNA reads TGCGCCAGCAGTAAAGCGGGGGCCGGGTCACAAGAGACCCAGTACTTC.

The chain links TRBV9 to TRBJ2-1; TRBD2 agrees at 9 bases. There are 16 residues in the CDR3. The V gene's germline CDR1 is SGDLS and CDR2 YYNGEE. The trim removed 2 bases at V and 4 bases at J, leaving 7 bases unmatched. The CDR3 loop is CASSVPRLAGYNEQFF. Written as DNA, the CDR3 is TGTGCCAGCAGCGTCCCCCGGCTAGCGGGGTACAATGAGCAGTTCTTC.